The TCR beta chain described here comes from a study of blood T cell repertoires in COVID-19. Study context: Samples representing acute and convalescent COVID-19 were sourced from the United States, Italy and Spain.

Profiled with immunoSEQ multiplex PCR; TCRdb holds only in-frame clones, not every one. The sample gives under 250,000 clones, roughly 87% of which show up once; just over 2.5% is in the top ten. Residents of about two dozen US areas, aged roughly 18 to 90 years, made up the participants. In assigning cohorts, the study relied on participant-reported clinical history. Per germline, CDR1 SGHAT and CDR2 FQNNGV. There are 16 residues in the CDR3. The V gene end was trimmed by 5 bases and the J gene end by 3 bases; junction bases not matched to a gene: 3. This receptor was taken from a woman in her twenties or thirties with acute COVID-19. Input material: PBMCs or T cells enriched from blood (not recorded which). The chain uses TRBV11-2 and TRBJ2-2, with 13 bases that match TRBD2. In DNA, the CDR3 is TGTGCCAGCAGCCCGGGACTAGCGGGGCACACCGGGGAGCTGTTTTTT. Its translation: CASSPGLAGHTGELFF. The whole variable domain, filled in from reference TRBV11-2 and TRBJ2-2, reads EAGVAQSPRYKIIEKRQSVAFWCNPISGHATLYWYQQILGQGPKLLIQFQNNGVVDDSQLPKDRFSAERLKGVDSTLKIQPAKLEDSAVYLCASSPGLAGHTGELFFGEGSRLTVL.